This T cell receptor (beta chain) was identified in a study of blood T cell repertoires in COVID-19. Study-level background: Nucleic acid was either cDNA or gDNA, and it came from T cells, B-cell-depleted T cells, or PBMCs.

In the authors' workflow: Quantification of nucleated cells was approximated via reference gene primer amplification. Generated by immunoSEQ multiplex PCR, the TCRdb table keeps only in-frame clones and is missing some. The V and J calls and the clone size are those of that table, but D and trimming were determined from the DNA. Found here are approximately 350,000 clones, approximately 90% of them singletons; the top ten hold roughly 3.3%. Germline assignment: CDR1 SEHNR and CDR2 FQNEAQ (reference sequence). Trimming shortened V by 2 bases and J by 7 bases, and 9 bases separated the two germline ends. The CDR3 covers 13 residues.

The sequenced sample consisted of peripheral blood. The clonotype originates from a woman under 30 who had recovered from COVID-19. The V gene is TRBV7-9, the J gene TRBJ1-5, with D tentatively TRBD1 (5 bases). The CDR3 DNA reads TGTGCCAGCAGCTTATCAGGGAACCAGCCCCAGCATTTT. This gives the protein CASSLSGNQPQHF.